By share, the clone carrying this T cell receptor (beta chain) counts as medium-sized. What it recognizes is unknown. The data originate from a study of vaccination and CD4 T cells after COVID-19. Deletions cut 5 bases from V and 4 bases from J, with 11 bases between. There are 13 residues in the CDR3. The germline V gene encodes CDR1 MNHNS and CDR2 SASEGT. The study sequenced cultured CD4+ T cell DNA using the Oncomine TCR Beta short-read assay. Using its own MiXCR run on the PCR reads, TCRdb lists one record per CDR3 protein. Of over 8,000 distinct CDR3 sequences in the sample, more than 20% were seen once. The treatment denotes: 10-day PBMC culture with coronavirus spike peptide pools or control peptides (ViraFEST assay).

Sequences were derived from CD4+ T cells from blood, cultured in vitro, sampled before SARS-CoV-2 vaccination. The V call is TRBV6-1, the J call TRBJ1-2; D is undetermined. This receptor was taken from a human donor who received a COVID-19 vaccine. The CDR3 here is CASSTGRAYGYTF. The CDR3 bases are TGTGCCAGCAGTACCGGGAGAGCCTATGGCTACACCTTC.